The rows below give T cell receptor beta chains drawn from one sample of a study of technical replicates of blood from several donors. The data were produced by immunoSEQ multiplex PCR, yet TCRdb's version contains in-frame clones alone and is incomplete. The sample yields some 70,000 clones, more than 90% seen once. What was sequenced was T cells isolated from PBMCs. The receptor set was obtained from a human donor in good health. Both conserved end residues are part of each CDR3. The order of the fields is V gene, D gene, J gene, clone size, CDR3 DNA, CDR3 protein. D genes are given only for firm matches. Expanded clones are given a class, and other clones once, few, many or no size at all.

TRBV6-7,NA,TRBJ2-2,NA,TGTGCCGGGAGGCAGCCGAGGCCCACCGGGGAGCTGTTTTTT,CAGRQPRPTGELFF
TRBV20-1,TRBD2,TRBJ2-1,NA,TGCAGTCGAAGACTAGCCAATGAGCAGTTCTTC,CSRRLANEQFF
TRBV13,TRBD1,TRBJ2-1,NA,TGTGCCAGCAGCTTAGCGGGGGACAGGGGCTCCTACAATGAGCAGTTCTTC,CASSLAGDRGSYNEQFF
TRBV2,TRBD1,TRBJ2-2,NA,TGTGCCACACAGGGGTTGACCGGGGAGCTGTTTTTT,CATQGLTGELFF
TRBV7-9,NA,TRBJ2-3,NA,TGTGCCAGCAGCTTAGTCGCAGATACGCAGTATTTT,CASSLVADTQYF
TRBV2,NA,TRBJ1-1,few,TGTGCCAGCCAGACGACAGGGAACACTGAAGCTTTCTTT,CASQTTGNTEAFF
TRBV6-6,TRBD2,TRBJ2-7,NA,TGTGCCAGCAGATGGACTAGCGGGCCCTTACGGCAGTACTTC,CASRWTSGPLRQYF
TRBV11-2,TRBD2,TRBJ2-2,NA,TGTGCCAGCAGCTTACTAGCGGGAGTCGTAGGGGAGCTGTTTTTT,CASSLLAGVVGELFF
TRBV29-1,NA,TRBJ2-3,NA,TGCAGCGTCCGTGCCGGTAGCACAGATACGCAGTATTTT,CSVRAGSTDTQYF
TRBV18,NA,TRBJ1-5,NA,TGTGCCAGCTCACCACGTCGGTTTAGCAATCAGCCCCAGCATTTT,CASSPRRFSNQPQHF
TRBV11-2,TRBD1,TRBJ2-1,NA,TGTGCCAGCAGCTTAGATTTTGGCAGGGGGCAGAGCTCCTACAATGAGCAGTTCTTC,CASSLDFGRGQSSYNEQFF
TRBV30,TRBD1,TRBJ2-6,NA,TGTGCCTGGAGTGAAGGACAGGTTATCTCTGGGGCCAACGTCCTGACTTTC,CAWSEGQVISGANVLTF
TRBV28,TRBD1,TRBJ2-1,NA,TGTGCCAGCAGTTTAGACAGGGGGGTTGGCAATGAGCAGTTCTTC,CASSLDRGVGNEQFF
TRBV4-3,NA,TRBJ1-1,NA,TGCGCCAGCAGCCAAGATGCGATGGGAGGGTACGCTGAAGCTTTCTTT,CASSQDAMGGYAEAFF
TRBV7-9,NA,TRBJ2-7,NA,TGTGCCAGCAGCTTGAGGGAAGAGCAGTACTTC,CASSLREEQYF
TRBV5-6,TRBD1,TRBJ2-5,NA,TGTGCCAGCAGCTTGGCCACAGGGGGCGCAGAGACCCAGTACTTC,CASSLATGGAETQYF
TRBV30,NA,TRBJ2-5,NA,TGTGCCTGGAGGGGGGCAGCCGAAGAGACCCAGTACTTC,CAWRGAAEETQYF
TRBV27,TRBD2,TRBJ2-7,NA,TGTGCCAGCAGTTTAGCGGGAGGGCCATTTGAGCAGTACTTC,CASSLAGGPFEQYF
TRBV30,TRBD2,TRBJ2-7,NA,TGTGCCTGGAGTGCAGCAGCGGGGGAGCAGTACTTC,CAWSAAAGEQYF
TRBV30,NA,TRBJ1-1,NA,TGTGCCTGGAGCCCGGGTTTAACTGAAGCTTTCTTT,CAWSPGLTEAFF
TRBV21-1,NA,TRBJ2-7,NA,TGTGCCAGCAGGGACAGGGAATACGAGCAGTACTTC,CASRDREYEQYF
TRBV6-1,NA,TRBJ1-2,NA,TGTGCCAGCAGTGAATGGGGAGGTGACTATGGCTACACCTTC,CASSEWGGDYGYTF
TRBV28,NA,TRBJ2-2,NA,TGTGCCAGCAGAAACAGGGTCCCCGGGGAGCTGTTTTTT,CASRNRVPGELFF
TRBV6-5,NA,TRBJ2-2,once,TGTGCCAGCAGTTCAGGGGCTGCCGGGGAGCTGTTTTTT,CASSSGAAGELFF
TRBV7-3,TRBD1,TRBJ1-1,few,TGTGCCAGCAGCCCAGTGGGGACAGTGAACACTGAAGCTTTCTTT,CASSPVGTVNTEAFF
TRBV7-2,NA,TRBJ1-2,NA,TGTGCCAGCAGCTTAGCTAATAACTATGGCTACACCTTC,CASSLANNYGYTF
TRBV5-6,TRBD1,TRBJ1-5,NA,TGTGCCAGCAGCTCCTATAGCCTTCAGGGGGGCCAGCCCCAGCATTTT,CASSSYSLQGGQPQHF
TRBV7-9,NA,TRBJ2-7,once,TGTGCCAGCAGCTTTCCTAGAGGGCGATACGAGCAGTACTTC,CASSFPRGRYEQYF
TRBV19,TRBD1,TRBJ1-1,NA,TGTGCCAGTAACCCAGCTCACGGGACAGGTTGGACTGAAGCTTTCTTT,CASNPAHGTGWTEAFF
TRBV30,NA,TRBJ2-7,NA,TGTGCCTGGAGCTGGGGGGAAGGGTACGAGCAGTACTTC,CAWSWGEGYEQYF
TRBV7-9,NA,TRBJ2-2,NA,TGTGCCAGCAGCTTTTCAGGGAACACCGGGGAGCTGTTTTTT,CASSFSGNTGELFF
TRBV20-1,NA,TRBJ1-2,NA,TGCAGTGCGGCACCCTATGGCTACACCTTC,CSAAPYGYTF
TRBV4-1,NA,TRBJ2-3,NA,TGCGCCAGCAGCCCTTTTAGCGTTGATACGCAGTATTTT,CASSPFSVDTQYF